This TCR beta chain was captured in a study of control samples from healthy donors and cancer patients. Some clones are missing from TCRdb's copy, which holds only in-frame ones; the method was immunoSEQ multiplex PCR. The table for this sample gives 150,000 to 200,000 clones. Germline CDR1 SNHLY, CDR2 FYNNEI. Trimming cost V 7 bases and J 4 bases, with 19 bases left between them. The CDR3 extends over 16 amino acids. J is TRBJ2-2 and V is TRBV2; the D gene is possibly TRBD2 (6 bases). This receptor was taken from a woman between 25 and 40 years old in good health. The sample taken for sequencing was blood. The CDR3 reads CASKTSLTVSTGELFF. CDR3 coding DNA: TGTGCCAGCAAGACTAGTCTAACTGTGAGCACCGGGGAGCTGTTTTTT.